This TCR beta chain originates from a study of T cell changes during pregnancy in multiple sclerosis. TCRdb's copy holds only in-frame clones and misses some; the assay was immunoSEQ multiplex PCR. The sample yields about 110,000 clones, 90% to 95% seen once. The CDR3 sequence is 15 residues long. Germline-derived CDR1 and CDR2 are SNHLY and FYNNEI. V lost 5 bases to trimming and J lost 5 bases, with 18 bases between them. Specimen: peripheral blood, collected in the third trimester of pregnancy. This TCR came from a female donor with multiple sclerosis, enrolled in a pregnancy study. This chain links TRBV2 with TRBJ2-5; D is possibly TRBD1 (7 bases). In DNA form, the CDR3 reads TGTGCCAGCAGTCGAGTCACTAGCAGGGGGGAGACCCAGTACTTC. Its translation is CASSRVTSRGETQYF.